These 27 T cell receptor beta chains were all obtained from the same sample, sequenced in a study of patients and donors after allogeneic stem cell transplantation. TCRdb reprocessed the RT-PCR reads via MiXCR and lists one record per CDR3 protein. The sample carries fewer than 500,000 distinct CDR3 sequences, 15% to 20% recorded once. The sequencing sample was made of blood, either unsorted or a sorted T cell fraction (not recorded which). These receptors were collected from a human donor who was either an allogeneic HSCT recipient or a stem cell or donor lymphocyte infusion donor (not recorded which). It is not recorded whose cells these are; they may come from a transplant donor.

This clonotype was picked up a small number of times. The chain links TRBV14 to TRBJ1-1; D is unresolved. Trimming cost V 3 bases and J 1 base, with 12 bases left between them. CDR3 length equals 15 residues. Germline assignment: CDR1 SGHDN and CDR2 FVKESK. The CDR3 loop reads CASSHPRTANTEAFF. CDR3 coding DNA: TGTGCCAGCAGCCACCCCAGGACGGCGAACACTGAAGCTTTCTTT.

The chain couples TRBV5-5 to TRBJ2-5; D gene uncertain. The CDR3 sequence is 14 residues long. Germline V CDR1 and CDR2: SGHKS, YYEKEE (reference sequence). Trimming left V 0 bases short and J 3 bases short, with 9 bases between. In DNA, the CDR3 is TGTGCCAGCAGCTTGGGGCAGATGGAAGAGACCCAGTACTTC. Translation gives CASSLGQMEETQYF.

The V call is TRBV24-1, the J call TRBJ2-2; possible D gene TRBD1, 5 bases. The germline CDR1 and CDR2 sequences are KGHDR and SFDVKD. This CDR3 has 15 amino acids. Trimming left V 4 bases short and J 1 base short, with 9 bases between. This CDR3 is CATSDYGQNTGELFF. The CDR3 DNA follows: TGTGCCACCAGTGACTACGGACAGAACACCGGGGAGCTGTTTTTT.

The genes are TRBV5-1 and TRBJ2-5; tentatively, D is TRBD1 (6 bases). Trimming cost V 4 bases and J 4 bases, with 14 bases left between them. The CDR3 extends over 14 amino acids. Per the germline V gene, CDR1 is SGHRS and CDR2 is YFSETQ. The CDR3 DNA is TGCGCCAGCAGCGGTACAGGGCAGCCAGAGACCCAGTACTTC. Its protein is CASSGTGQPETQYF. The full variable domain, its missing parts supplied by reference TRBV5-1 and TRBJ2-5, is KAGVTQTPRYLIKTRGQQVTLSCSPISGHRSVSWYQQTPGQGLQFLFEYFSETQRNKGNFPGRFSGRQFSNSRSEMNVSTLELGDSALYLCASSGTGQPETQYFGPGTRLLVL.

The chain recombines TRBV7-3 with TRBJ1-1; D gene unclear. V was clipped by 3 bases and J by 4 bases, with 9 bases between them. This CDR3 is built from 13 residues. The germline gives CDR1 SGHTA, CDR2 FQGTGA. CDR3 bases: TGTGCCAGCAGCTTTCGTCCCAGCACTGAAGCTTTCTTT. This sequence encodes CASSFRPSTEAFF. Combining the CDR3 with reference TRBV7-3 and TRBJ1-1 gives the whole variable domain GAGVSQTPSNKVTEKGKYVELRCDPISGHTALYWYRQSLGQGPEFLIYFQGTGAADDSGLPNDRFFAVRPEGSVSTLKIQRTERGDSAVYLCASSFRPSTEAFFGQGTRLTVV.

This clonotype has a count of ten or more. This chain joins TRBV5-1 and TRBJ2-7; 10 nucleotides line up with TRBD2. The CDR3 loop spans 15 amino acids. Germline CDR1 reads SGHRS; CDR2 reads YFSETQ. The V and J ends lost 3 bases and 4 bases, in that order; junction bases with no gene match: 7. This CDR3 is CASSSPGLAKYEQYF. CDR3 sequence (DNA): TGCGCCAGCAGCTCGCCGGGACTAGCGAAATACGAGCAGTACTTC. The full variable domain, with the rest looked up from reference TRBV5-1 and TRBJ2-7, is KAGVTQTPRYLIKTRGQQVTLSCSPISGHRSVSWYQQTPGQGLQFLFEYFSETQRNKGNFPGRFSGRQFSNSRSEMNVSTLELGDSALYLCASSSPGLAKYEQYFGPGTRLTVT.

The V call is TRBV25-1, the J call TRBJ2-6, with 7 bases aligning to TRBD1. J lost 9 bases, V lost 4 bases, and 6 bases had no gene match. CDR1 and CDR2 (germline): MGHDK, SYGVNS. The CDR3 is 14 amino acids. CDR3 bases: TGTGCCAGCAGTGGAACAGGGGCAAACAACGTCCTGACTTTC. Its protein product is CASSGTGANNVLTF.

This clonotype was detected a few times. The V and J genes are TRBV2 and TRBJ2-3, with D tentatively TRBD2 (6 bases). The length of the CDR3 is 14 residues. Per the germline V gene, CDR1 is SNHLY and CDR2 is FYNNEI. Trimming cost V 4 bases and J 2 bases, with 10 bases left between them. The CDR3 protein is CASSGSGLTDTQYF. The DNA for the CDR3 is TGTGCCAGCAGTGGGAGCGGGCTCACAGATACGCAGTATTTT. The full variable domain, in which reference TRBV2 and TRBJ2-3 provide the parts outside the CDR3, is EPEVTQTPSHQVTQMGQEVILRCVPISNHLYFYWYRQILGQKVEFLVSFYNNEISEKSEIFDDQFSVERPDGSNFTLKIRSTKLEDSAMYFCASSGSGLTDTQYFGPGTRLTVL.

In its sample, this clonotype was seen many times. The V and J genes are TRBV12-3 or TRBV12-4 and TRBJ2-2, with no clear D. The V gene lost 6 bases and the J gene lost 6 bases, with 5 bases spanning the gap. The CDR3 has 11 residues. The CDR3 spells CASSIPGELFF. The CDR3 nucleotides read TGTGCCAGCAGCATCCCCGGGGAGCTGTTTTTT.

V gene TRBV7-8 combines with J gene TRBJ1-5; tentative D call: TRBD1 (5 bases). The CDR3 has 15 amino acids. The germline gives CDR1 SGHVS, CDR2 FQNEAQ. Between the trimmed V and J ends, which lost 3 bases and 9 bases, there was a span of 18 bases. CDR3 bases: TGTGCCAGCAGCTTGGAACCGGGGGGTTCGTCGCCCCAGCATTTT. This codes for CASSLEPGGSSPQHF.

This clonotype was found a few times. This rearrangement joins TRBV4-2 to TRBJ2-2; D is undetermined. This CDR3 has 15 residues. The V gene's germline CDR1 is LGHNA and CDR2 YNFKEQ. The V end was cut by 1 base, the J end by 2 bases, with 8 bases between. The CDR3 DNA reads as TGTGCCAGCAGCCAAGTGGCTGATAACACCGGGGAGCTGTTTTTT. Translating it yields CASSQVADNTGELFF.

The chain uses TRBV20-1 and TRBJ1-5; TRBD1 aligns across 11 bases. Unmatched junction bases numbered 5, after V lost 3 bases and J lost 4 bases. The CDR3 totals 15 residues. Germline V lookup: CDR1 DFQATT, CDR2 SNEGSKA (reference sequence). CDR3 protein: CSARKGQGVNQPQHF. The CDR3 DNA reads as TGCAGTGCTAGGAAGGGACAGGGGGTAAATCAGCCCCAGCATTTT.

The V call is TRBV9, the J call TRBJ2-2; possible D gene TRBD2, 5 bases. Trimming pared 4 bases from V and 2 bases from J, leaving 12 bases between. CDR1 is SGDLS, CDR2 YYNGEE, per germline. This CDR3 has 15 residues. This chain's CDR3 is CASSLGNPNTGELFF. The CDR3 DNA reads as TGTGCCAGCAGCCTCGGGAATCCTAACACCGGGGAGCTGTTTTTT.

This clonotype was counted at least ten times. The chain's CDR3 is CASSQPGTGETQYF. CDR3 sequence (DNA): TGCGCCAGCAGCCAACCGGGGACCGGAGAGACCCAGTACTTC. The chain couples TRBV4-1 to TRBJ2-5; D may be TRBD1 or TRBD2 (5 bases each). The V end lost 2 bases, the J end lost 4 bases, and 11 bases lay between the germline ends. The CDR3 totals 14 residues. Germline-derived CDR1 and CDR2 are MGHRA and YSYEKL.

This clonotype was detected ten times or more. The J gene is TRBJ2-7, the V gene TRBV12-3 or TRBV12-4, with no clear D. Trimming cost V 3 bases and J 2 bases, with 8 bases left between them. This CDR3 is 13 amino acids long. The CDR3 spells CASSLGPPYEQYF. The CDR3 nucleotides are TGTGCCAGCAGTTTGGGCCCTCCCTACGAGCAGTACTTC.

V gene TRBV30 combines with J gene TRBJ2-7; maybe TRBD2 (5 bases). V lost 3 bases and J 2 bases, leaving 11 bases between the germline ends. The CDR3 runs to 13 residues. Germline CDR1 and CDR2: GTSNPN and SVGIG (reference sequence). DNA for the CDR3: TGTGCCTGGAGCGAGGGCAACCCCTACGAGCAGTACTTC. This translates into CAWSEGNPYEQYF.

The gene calls are TRBV3-1 and TRBJ2-3; D remains unclear. The V gene's germline CDR1 is LGHDT and CDR2 YNNKEL (reference sequence). V was cut by 4 bases and J by 8 bases, with 10 bases left in between. This CDR3 comprises 12 residues. The CDR3 nucleotides are TGTGCCAGCAGCCTAGGAGCAACTACGCAGTATTTT. It translates to CASSLGATTQYF.

A few counts support this clonotype. The chain recombines TRBV27 with TRBJ1-1; D gene ambiguous. The germline V gene encodes CDR1 MNHEY and CDR2 SMNVEV (reference sequence). The germline V and J ends were trimmed by 3 bases and 11 bases, with 19 bases remaining between them. The CDR3 is 14 residues long. The CDR3 DNA follows: TGTGCCAGCAGTTTTAATTCGGACGCAGCGGTCGCTTTCTTT. Translation gives CASSFNSDAAVAFF.

This clonotype was recorded only once. The limits of the CDR3 on the DNA are not certain, so only TCRdb's listed CDR3 is given. The V and J genes are TRBV7-8 and TRBJ1-2; TRBD1 reflects the table's D call only, with no check against the DNA. The CDR3 is 13 residues long, counting both termini. Germline CDR1 is SGHVS and CDR2 is FQNEAQ. The CDR3 reads CASSFGPGYGYTF.

The chain links TRBV12-3 or TRBV12-4 to TRBJ2-1; possible D gene TRBD2, 6 bases. The CDR3 has 17 residues. The V end was cut by 5 bases, the J end by 4 bases, with 21 bases between. For the CDR3, the DNA is TGTGCCAGCAGTCTGCCCTGGGGGGAGCGGAATTACAATGAGCAGTTCTTC. Residues: CASSLPWGERNYNEQFF.

This clonotype was counted ten times or more. The chain joins TRBV5-1 to TRBJ2-2; D may be TRBD2 (6 bases). CDR1 and CDR2 (germline): SGHRS, YFSETQ. Trimming pared 0 bases from V and 2 bases from J, leaving 11 bases between. The CDR3 contains 16 residues. CDR3: CASSLVVAENTGELFF. The CDR3 coding sequence is TGCGCCAGCAGCTTGGTCGTAGCGGAAAACACCGGGGAGCTGTTTTTT.

The table lists this clonotype with a few counts. CDR3 DNA sequence: TGTGCCAGCTCACTTTTTTCCCTTGGACAGGGGAACACTGAAGCTTTCTTT. Its translation is CASSLFSLGQGNTEAFF. V is TRBV18 and J is TRBJ1-1; 8 bases agree with TRBD1. The germline V gene has CDR1 KGHSH and CDR2 LQKENI. The CDR3 length is 17 residues. The V gene end was trimmed by 4 bases and the J gene end by 1 base; junction bases not matched to a gene: 11.

The chain links TRBV3-1 to TRBJ2-3, with D tentatively TRBD2 (5 bases). The germline V gene encodes CDR1 LGHDT and CDR2 YNNKEL (reference sequence). Between the trimmed V and J ends, which lost 6 bases and 12 bases, there was a span of 19 bases. The CDR3 sequence is 13 residues long. CDR3 protein: CASRPDYFSDQYF. CDR3 coding DNA: TGTGCCAGCAGACCCGACTATTTCTCCGACCAGTATTTT.

In this sample, this clonotype turned up many times. CDR3 bases: TGTGCCAGCAGTTTTGAGGGGAATGAGCAGTTCTTC. Translation gives CASSFEGNEQFF. The chain is built from TRBV12-3 or TRBV12-4 and TRBJ2-1; D possibly uses TRBD1 or TRBD2 (5 bases each). V was shortened by 3 bases and J by 7 bases, with 7 bases between the two germline ends. The CDR3 contains 12 residues.

This clonotype has a count of ten or more. V usage is TRBV7-2 and J usage is TRBJ2-5, with D unclear. The CDR3 extends over 15 amino acids. Germline CDR1 reads SGHTA; CDR2 reads FQGNSA. Trimming cost V 5 bases and J 1 base, with 14 bases left between them. In DNA, the CDR3 is TGTGCCAGCAGCCCCTTCCAAAGGGTCCAAGAGACCCAGTACTTC. Translating gives CASSPFQRVQETQYF.

V is TRBV11-2 and J is TRBJ2-7; TRBD1 aligns across 10 bases. In germline, CDR1 is SGHAT, CDR2 FQNNGV. The V segment lost 5 bases and the J segment 3 bases; nucleotides outside the gene matches: 7. CDR3 length equals 15 residues. This CDR3 reads CASSIIRDRGYEQYF. CDR3 DNA sequence: TGTGCCAGCAGCATAATTCGGGACAGGGGCTACGAGCAGTACTTC.

V usage is TRBV7-3 and J usage is TRBJ2-1, with D perhaps assigned TRBD1 or TRBD2 (5 bases each). The V gene's germline CDR1 is SGHTA and CDR2 FQGTGA. V lost 9 bases to trimming and J lost 16 bases, with 22 bases between them. The length of the CDR3 is 12 residues. The CDR3 sequence: CARKGPGPVTFF. CDR3 coding DNA: TGTGCCAGAAAGGGACCGGGACCCGTAACCTTCTTC.